The 19 T cell receptor beta chains below were found in one sample sequenced in a study of OX40 agonist ivuxolimab in advanced cancers. Libraries were constructed by the immunoSEQ multiplex PCR assay. TCRdb re-hosts the immuneACCESS table, in-frame sequences only. Its copies lack some clones; in the studies checked, an unresolved V gene accounts for under half of them, and the cause for the rest is not known. The sample data list some 74,000 clones, and less than 95% of these were observed just once. 0.25% to 0.35% of the sample belongs to the ten largest clones. The input for sequencing was CD4+ or CD8+ T cells sorted from blood, taken in a trial of the OX40 agonist ivuxolimab. The receptors originated from an adult with an advanced solid tumor such as melanoma, head and neck, liver or kidney cancer.

The sample holds one count of this clone. The chain recombines TRBV5-6 with TRBJ1-2; a weak D match, TRBD1 (6 bases). Germline-derived CDR1 and CDR2 are SGHDT and YYEEEE. This CDR3 comprises 15 residues. The ends were cut back, 1 base at V and 4 bases at J, with 14 bases in the middle. CDR3 nucleotide sequence: TGTGCCAGCAGCTTGCGGGGGGCAGGTAGCTATGGCTACACCTTC. As protein: CASSLRGAGSYGYTF.

This chain joins TRBV14 and TRBJ1-2; a weak D match, TRBD1 (6 bases). CDR1 is SGHDN, CDR2 FVKESK, per germline. V was cut by 1 base and J by 5 bases, with 11 bases left in between. CDR3 length equals 14 residues. CDR3 sequence reads: CASSQAGAPYGYTF. In DNA form, the CDR3 reads TGTGCCAGCAGCCAAGCAGGGGCCCCTTATGGCTACACCTTC.

V gene TRBV5-4 combines with J gene TRBJ1-1; 8 nucleotides match TRBD1. The CDR3 is 15 amino acids. Germline lookup yields CDR1 SGHNT and CDR2 YYREEE (reference sequence). V gave up 1 base and J gave up 4 bases; unmatched junction bases: 6. The CDR3 bases are TGTGCCAGCAGCTTGTCCCCAGGGGGCGCCACTGAAGCTTTCTTT. Translation: CASSLSPGGATEAFF.

V usage is TRBV7-3 and J usage is TRBJ2-2, with TRBD1 identical over 7 bases. The V and J ends lost 5 bases and 2 bases, in that order; junction bases with no gene match: 11. The CDR3 runs to 17 residues. Germline assignment: CDR1 SGHTA and CDR2 FQGTGA. CDR3 in DNA: TGTGCCAGCAGCGGACTTCCCGGGACAGCTAACACCGGGGAGCTGTTTTTT. Encoded protein: CASSGLPGTANTGELFF.

The rearrangement joins TRBV11-2 to TRBJ2-1, with 8 bases that match TRBD2. Germline V gene data show CDR1 as SGHAT and CDR2 as FQNNGV. The CDR3 length is 14 residues. The V and J ends lost 5 bases and 7 bases, in that order; junction bases with no gene match: 7. DNA for the CDR3: TGTGCCAGCAGCCCCCAGCGGGGGTCGAATGAGCAGTTCTTC. Its translation: CASSPQRGSNEQFF.

This clone was counted a few times. The V gene is TRBV2, the J gene TRBJ2-5; 8 bases are a match to TRBD2. This CDR3 is 15 amino acids long. With V trimmed by 9 bases and J by 5 bases, 14 bases remained unmatched. The germline V gene has CDR1 SNHLY and CDR2 FYNNEI. CDR3 DNA: TGTGCCAGGAGCTCCTCGACTAGCGTCATTGAGACCCAGTACTTC. Its translation: CARSSSTSVIETQYF.

The chain is built from TRBV19 and TRBJ2-5, with D perhaps TRBD1 (6 bases). The CDR3 length is 13 residues. CDR1 and CDR2 from the germline V gene are LNHDA and SQIVND (reference sequence). Deletions cut 8 bases from V and 4 bases from J, with 14 bases between. The CDR3 reads CASAGLGGETQYF. For the CDR3, the DNA is TGTGCCAGTGCCGGGCTAGGGGGAGAGACCCAGTACTTC.

The rearrangement links TRBV6-1 to TRBJ1-1, with 7 bases aligning to TRBD1. The V gene end was trimmed by 4 bases and the J gene end by 5 bases; junction bases not matched to a gene: 10. This CDR3 has 15 amino acids. From germline, CDR1 is MNHNS and CDR2 SASEGT. CDR3: CASSGVTGRLTEAFF. CDR3 DNA: TGTGCCAGCAGTGGCGTGACAGGGAGGCTGACTGAAGCTTTCTTT.

The gene calls are TRBV7-8 and TRBJ2-7, with unresolved D. Germline V gene data show CDR1 as SGHVS and CDR2 as FQNEAQ. The CDR3 covers 15 residues. The V gene lost 5 bases and the J gene lost 2 bases, with 16 bases spanning the gap. The CDR3 protein is CASSPLTAAAYEQYF. The CDR3 DNA is TGTGCCAGCAGCCCTTTAACCGCCGCCGCCTACGAGCAGTACTTC.

The rearrangement links TRBV6-6 to TRBJ2-7, with 11 bases that match TRBD1. The J segment lost 2 bases and the V segment lost 6 bases, leaving 6 bases of the junction unmatched. CDR3 length equals 15 residues. Germline V gene data show CDR1 as MNHNY and CDR2 as SVGAGI (reference sequence). CDR3 protein: CASRSGQGATYEQYV. The CDR3 DNA follows: TGTGCCAGCAGGTCCGGACAGGGGGCAACCTACGAGCAGTACGTC.

As DNA, the CDR3 is TGTGCCAGCAGTTTAAGGGGGGGCCAGGAGACCCAGTACTTC. Its translation is CASSLRGGQETQYF. This sequence joins TRBV27 and TRBJ2-5; perhaps TRBD2 as D (7 bases). The germline V gene has CDR1 MNHEY and CDR2 SMNVEV (reference sequence). Trimming took 2 bases from V and 5 from J, leaving 12 bases between them. This CDR3 contains 14 residues.

This chain uses TRBV25-1 with TRBJ2-1; the D call may be TRBD1 or TRBD2 (7 bases each). V dropped 2 bases and J dropped 5 bases, with 16 bases sitting between them. CDR3 length equals 16 residues. Germline V lookup: CDR1 MGHDK, CDR2 SYGVNS. This chain's CDR3 is CASSEQGGRRDNEQFF. The CDR3 region has the DNA TGTGCCAGCAGTGAACAGGGGGGGCGAAGAGACAATGAGCAGTTCTTC. Full variable domain (rest looked up from reference TRBV25-1 and TRBJ2-1): EADIYQTPRYLVIGTGKKITLECSQTMGHDKMYWYQQDPGMELHLIHYSYGVNSTEKGDLSSESTVSRIRTEHFPLTLESARPSHTSQYLCASSEQGGRRDNEQFFGPGTRLTVL.

This clone was counted a single time. The chain links TRBV9 to TRBJ2-2; TRBD2 matches 11 bases. The J segment lost 6 bases and the V segment lost 0 bases, leaving 4 bases of the junction unmatched. Per the germline V gene, CDR1 is SGDLS and CDR2 is YYNGEE. This CDR3 spans 16 amino acids. In DNA, the CDR3 is TGTGCCAGCAGCGTAGGGCTAGCGGGGGGTCCCGGGGAGCTGTTTTTT. This codes for CASSVGLAGGPGELFF.

The CDR3 spells CATTQGQGGFSYTF. The CDR3 nucleotides read TGTGCCACTACACAGGGGCAGGGGGGTTTCAGCTACACCTTC. The chain employs TRBV19 and TRBJ1-2; TRBD1 aligns across 7 bases. Germline values: CDR1 LNHDA, CDR2 SQIVND (reference sequence). The CDR3 extends over 14 amino acids. The V segment lost 10 bases and the J segment 9 bases; nucleotides outside the gene matches: 17.

This sequence joins TRBV5-1 and TRBJ1-4, with D perhaps TRBD1 (6 bases). Deletions cut 0 bases from V and 5 bases from J, with 8 bases between. Germline V gene sequence: CDR1 SGHRS, CDR2 YFSETQ. The CDR3 covers 14 residues. CDR3 sequence: CASSLAQGNEKLFF. CDR3 nucleotide sequence: TGCGCCAGCAGCTTGGCTCAGGGGAATGAAAAACTGTTTTTT.

This chain uses TRBV6-1 with TRBJ2-1; D possibly corresponds to TRBD1 (5 bases). CDR3 size: 16 residues. V was trimmed by 4 bases and J by 1 base, leaving 14 bases between them. Germline assignment: CDR1 MNHNS and CDR2 SASEGT. This CDR3 is CASSVQGVVSYNEQFF. The CDR3 DNA reads as TGTGCCAGCAGTGTCCAGGGTGTAGTTTCCTACAATGAGCAGTTCTTC.

The chain employs TRBV5-8 and TRBJ1-2; D gene unclear. CDR1 is SGHTS, CDR2 YDEGEE, per germline. This CDR3 contains 15 residues. Trimming removed 1 base at V and 2 bases at J, with 12 bases between. The CDR3 is CASSLSHDLNYGYTF. Written as DNA, the CDR3 is TGTGCCAGCAGCTTGTCCCACGACCTCAACTATGGCTACACCTTC. The complete variable domain, with remaining parts taken from reference TRBV5-8 and TRBJ1-2, reads EAGVTQSPTHLIKTRGQQATLRCSPISGHTSVYWYQQALGLGLQFLLWYDEGEERNRGNFPPRFSGRQFPNYSSELNVNALELEDSALYLCASSLSHDLNYGYTFGSGTRLTVV.

The chain is built from TRBV7-8 and TRBJ1-2; possible D gene TRBD1, 6 bases. Between the trimmed V and J ends, which lost 6 bases and 6 bases, there was a span of 23 bases. Germline loops: CDR1 SGHVS, CDR2 FQNEAQ. The CDR3 spans 16 residues. This CDR3 reads CASSSPAIGTGNGYTF. The CDR3 DNA reads TGTGCCAGCAGTTCCCCGGCGATTGGCACAGGGAATGGCTACACCTTC.

The genes are TRBV6-1 and TRBJ2-1, with 12 bases aligning to TRBD2. CDR3 size: 16 residues. V was clipped by 0 bases and J by 8 bases; unmatched bases: 5. In germline, CDR1 is MNHNS, CDR2 SASEGT. CDR3 amino acids: CASSEAPSGGAHEQFF. CDR3 DNA: TGTGCCAGCAGTGAAGCGCCTAGCGGGGGGGCCCATGAGCAGTTCTTC.